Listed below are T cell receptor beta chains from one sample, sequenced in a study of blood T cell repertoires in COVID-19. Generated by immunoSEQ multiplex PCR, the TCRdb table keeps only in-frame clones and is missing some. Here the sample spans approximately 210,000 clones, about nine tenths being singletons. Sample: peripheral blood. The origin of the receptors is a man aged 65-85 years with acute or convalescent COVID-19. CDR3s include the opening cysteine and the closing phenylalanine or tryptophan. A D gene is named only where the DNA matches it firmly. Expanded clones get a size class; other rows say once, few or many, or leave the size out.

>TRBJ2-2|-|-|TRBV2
TGTGCCAGCAGTGTAATTGGGCAGGGGGAGCTGTTTTTT
CASSVIGQGELFF
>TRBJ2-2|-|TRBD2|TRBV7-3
TGTGCCAGCAGCTTACGGGCGGGAGCGGGCACCGGGGAGCTGTTTTTT
CASSLRAGAGTGELFF
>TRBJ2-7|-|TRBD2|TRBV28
TGTGCCAGCAGTTTGTTTTCCGAGGGAGGGGAGCAGTACTTC
CASSLFSEGGEQYF
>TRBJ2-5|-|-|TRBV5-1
TGCGCCAGCAGCGAGGAGGGGGGGCAATGGGAGACCCAGTACTTC
CASSEEGGQWETQYF
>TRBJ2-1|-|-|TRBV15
TGTGCCACCAGCTCCCGACCCACAGGCTCCTACAATGAGCAGTTCTTC
CATSSRPTGSYNEQFF
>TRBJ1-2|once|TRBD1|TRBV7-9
TGTGCCAGCAGCAGGGACAGGGGGAATAACGGCTACACCTTC
CASSRDRGNNGYTF
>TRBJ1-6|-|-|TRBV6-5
TGTGCCAGCCGTTACACTGATAATTCACCCCTCCACTTT
CASRYTDNSPLHF
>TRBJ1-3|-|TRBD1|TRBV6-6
TGTGCCAGCAGTCCGGGACAGAGAAACACCATATATTTT
CASSPGQRNTIYF
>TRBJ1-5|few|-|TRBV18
TGTGCCAGCTCACCCCGTGCGGGTCAGCCCCAGCATTTT
CASSPRAGQPQHF
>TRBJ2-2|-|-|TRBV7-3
TGTGCCAGCAGCTCCCACAGTGGCCTTATAACCGGGGAGCTGTTTTTT
CASSSHSGLITGELFF
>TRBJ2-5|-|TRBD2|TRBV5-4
TGTGCCAGCAGCTTCGGTGGGACTAGCGGGAAGGGAGAGACCCAGTACTTC
CASSFGGTSGKGETQYF
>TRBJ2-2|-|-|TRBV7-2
TGTGCCAGCAGCTTACGACTAGTAGGGACCGGGGAGCTGTTTTTT
CASSLRLVGTGELFF
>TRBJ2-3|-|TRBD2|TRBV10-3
TGTGCCATCTCGACTAGCGGGCTTACAGATACGCAGTATTTT
CAISTSGLTDTQYF
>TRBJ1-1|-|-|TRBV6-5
TGTGCCAGCAGTTGGGGCCGATCGAACACTGAAGCTTTCTTT
CASSWGRSNTEAFF
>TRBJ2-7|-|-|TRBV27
TGTGCCAGCAGTTTAACGCCCCAGGGGATCTACGAGCAGTACTTC
CASSLTPQGIYEQYF
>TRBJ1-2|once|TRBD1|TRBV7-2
TGTGCCAGTCGGGACAGGGGGTCTGGCTACACCTTC
CASRDRGSGYTF
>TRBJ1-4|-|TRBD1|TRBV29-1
TGCAGCGTTCGAATTCCGGGACAGGGCAATGAAAAACTGTTTTTT
CSVRIPGQGNEKLFF
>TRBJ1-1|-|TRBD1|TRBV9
TGTGCCAGCAGCGTAGATCCCGGACAGGCGAACACTGAAGCTTTCTTT
CASSVDPGQANTEAFF